These T cell receptor beta chains were read from a single sample in a study of OX40 agonist ivuxolimab in advanced cancers. Assay: immunoSEQ multiplex PCR; the TCRdb copy retains only in-frame clones and omits some. The sample holds roughly 98,000 clones; about 86% are singletons and the top ten take roughly 1.6%. Sequences were derived from CD4+ or CD8+ T cells sorted from blood, sampled in a trial of the OX40 agonist ivuxolimab. These receptors originate from an adult with an advanced solid tumor such as melanoma, head and neck, liver or kidney cancer. CDR3s include the opening cysteine and the closing phenylalanine or tryptophan. Fields, in order: J gene, clone size, D gene, V gene, CDR3 DNA, CDR3 protein. D genes are given only for firm matches. Only some rows state a clone size, as once, few, many or a class for expanded clones.

TRBJ2-1,-,-,TRBV7-3,TGTGCCAGCAGCCCAACAGGGCGCTCCTACAATGAGCAGTTCTTC,CASSPTGRSYNEQFF
TRBJ2-4,few,TRBD1,TRBV27,TGTGCCAGCAGTCCATCTTCCGGGACAGGGAGACTTTTAGCCAAAAACATTCAGTACTTC,CASSPSSGTGRLLAKNIQYF
TRBJ1-1,-,TRBD1,TRBV19,TGTGCCAGTAGTACGACAGGGAGGTTGACTGAAGCTTTCTTT,CASSTTGRLTEAFF
TRBJ2-5,-,-,TRBV6-1,TGTGCCAGCAGTGAAAGTCGGGGCTGGGAGACCCAGTACTTC,CASSESRGWETQYF
TRBJ1-2,many,-,TRBV5-6,TGTGCCAGCAGCTTGGAGGGCAGGGGTTACTATGGCTACACCTTC,CASSLEGRGYYGYTF
TRBJ2-3,few,-,TRBV7-9,TGTGCCAGCAGCCCTCAAGATACGCAGTATTTT,CASSPQDTQYF
TRBJ2-7,-,-,TRBV11-3,TGTGCCAGCAGCTTAGTCTACTACGAGCAGTACTTC,CASSLVYYEQYF
TRBJ1-4,-,-,TRBV28,TGTGCCAGCAGTTTATCCACAGGCAGAGGAAATGAAAAACTGTTTTTT,CASSLSTGRGNEKLFF
TRBJ2-7,few,TRBD2,TRBV4-2,TGTGCCAGCAGCCAAGATTTAGGACTAGCGGGCTCATCCTACGAGCAGTACTTC,CASSQDLGLAGSSYEQYF
TRBJ1-3,-,-,TRBV19,TGTGCCAGTAGTTGGGCAAATGAAGACACCATATATTTT,CASSWANEDTIYF
TRBJ2-4,once,-,TRBV5-1,TGCGCCAGCAGCCGGGACCTCGGGAGCATTCAGTACTTC,CASSRDLGSIQYF
TRBJ2-2,few,TRBD1,TRBV15,TGTGCCACCAGCAGGCTTTGGACAGGGGGTAACACCGGGGAGCTGTTTTTT,CATSRLWTGGNTGELFF
TRBJ1-6,-,TRBD1,TRBV9,TGTGCCAGCAGCGTAGCTGGAATGGGGACAGGTGATAATTCACCCCTCCACTTT,CASSVAGMGTGDNSPLHF
TRBJ2-1,-,TRBD2,TRBV7-6,TGTGCCAGCAGCTCCGGGACTAGCGGGTCCTACAATGAGCAGTTCTTC,CASSSGTSGSYNEQFF
TRBJ2-2,-,TRBD1,TRBV7-9,TGTGCCAGCAGCCGCGGACAGGGGATCCCCGGGGAGCTGTTTTTT,CASSRGQGIPGELFF
TRBJ2-2,few,TRBD2,TRBV6-5,TGTGCCAGCAGTTATGCGGCGGGAGCGAACACCGGGGAGCTGTTTTTT,CASSYAAGANTGELFF
TRBJ2-7,-,TRBD1,TRBV11-2,TGTGCCAGCAGCTTGGGACAGAACTACGAGCAGTACTTC,CASSLGQNYEQYF
TRBJ2-2,-,-,TRBV5-1,TGCGCCAGCAGGTCTCCTGGGTGGCAGGGGCCCCTTGGGCTGTTTTTT,CASRSPGWQGPLGLFF
TRBJ1-6,-,TRBD1,TRBV7-8,TGTGCCAGCAGCCAGGACAGGGCCAATTCACCCCTCCACTTT,CASSQDRANSPLHF
TRBJ2-7,-,-,TRBV5-1,TGCGCCAGCAGCCCATCTACGGGGAGTCGGCCCTACGAGCAGTACTTC,CASSPSTGSRPYEQYF
TRBJ1-5,many,-,TRBV5-5,TGTGCCAGCAGCTTGGAGGAGATCGTCAATCAGCCCCAGCATTTT,CASSLEEIVNQPQHF
TRBJ2-5,-,-,TRBV4-3,TGCGCCAGCAGCCCTTCTTGGGGGGGGCCACAAGAGACCCAGTACTTC,CASSPSWGGPQETQYF